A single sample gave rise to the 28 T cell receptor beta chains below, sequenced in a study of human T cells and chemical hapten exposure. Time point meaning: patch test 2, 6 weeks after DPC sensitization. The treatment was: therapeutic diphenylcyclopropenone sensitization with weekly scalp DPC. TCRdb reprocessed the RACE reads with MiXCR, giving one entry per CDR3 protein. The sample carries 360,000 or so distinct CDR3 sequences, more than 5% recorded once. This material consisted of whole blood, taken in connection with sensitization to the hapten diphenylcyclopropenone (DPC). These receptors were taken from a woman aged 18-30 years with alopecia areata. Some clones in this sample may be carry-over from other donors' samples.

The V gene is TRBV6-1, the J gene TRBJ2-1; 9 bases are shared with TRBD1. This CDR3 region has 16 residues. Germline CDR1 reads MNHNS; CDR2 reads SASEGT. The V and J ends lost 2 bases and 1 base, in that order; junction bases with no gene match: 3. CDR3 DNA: TGTGCCAGCAGTGAACGAGGGACAGGGTCCTACAATGAGCAGTTCTTC. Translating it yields CASSERGTGSYNEQFF.

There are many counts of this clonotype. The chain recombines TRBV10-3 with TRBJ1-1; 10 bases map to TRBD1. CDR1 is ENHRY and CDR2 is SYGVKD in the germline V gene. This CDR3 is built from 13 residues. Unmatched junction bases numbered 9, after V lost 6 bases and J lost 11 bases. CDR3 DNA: TGTGCCATCAGCCTAGACAGGGGGCGGACGGCTTTCTTT. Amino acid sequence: CAISLDRGRTAFF.

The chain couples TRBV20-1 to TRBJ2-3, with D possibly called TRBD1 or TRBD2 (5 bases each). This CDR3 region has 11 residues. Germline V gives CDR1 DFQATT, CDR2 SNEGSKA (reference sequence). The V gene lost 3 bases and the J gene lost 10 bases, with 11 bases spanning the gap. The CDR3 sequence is CSASRDGAQYF. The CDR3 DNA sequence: TGCAGTGCTAGTAGGGACGGTGCGCAGTATTTT.

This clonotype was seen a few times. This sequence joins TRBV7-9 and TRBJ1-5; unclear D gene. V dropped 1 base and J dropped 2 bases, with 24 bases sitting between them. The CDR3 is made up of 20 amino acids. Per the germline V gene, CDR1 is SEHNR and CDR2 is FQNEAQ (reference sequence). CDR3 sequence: CASSLGNPSSQAMGNQPQHF. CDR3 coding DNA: TGTGCCAGCAGCTTAGGGAATCCGTCTTCACAAGCCATGGGCAATCAGCCCCAGCATTTT.

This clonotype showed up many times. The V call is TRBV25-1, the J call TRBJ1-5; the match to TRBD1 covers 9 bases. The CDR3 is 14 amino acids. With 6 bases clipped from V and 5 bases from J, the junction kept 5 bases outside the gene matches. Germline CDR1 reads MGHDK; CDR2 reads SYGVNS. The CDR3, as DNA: TGTGCCAGCAGCGCACAGGGGGCGGATCAGCCCCAGCATTTT. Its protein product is CASSAQGADQPQHF.

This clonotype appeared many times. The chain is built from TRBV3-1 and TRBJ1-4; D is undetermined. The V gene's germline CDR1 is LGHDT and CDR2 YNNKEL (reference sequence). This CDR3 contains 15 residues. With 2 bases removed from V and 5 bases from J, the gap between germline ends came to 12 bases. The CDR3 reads CASSQHTDWNEKLFF. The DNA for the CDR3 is TGTGCCAGCAGCCAACATACAGACTGGAATGAAAAACTGTTTTTT.

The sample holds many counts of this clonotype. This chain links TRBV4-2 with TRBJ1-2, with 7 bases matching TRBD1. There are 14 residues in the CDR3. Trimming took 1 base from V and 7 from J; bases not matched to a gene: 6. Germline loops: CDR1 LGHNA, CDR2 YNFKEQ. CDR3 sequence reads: CASSQVTGDLGYTF. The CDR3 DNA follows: TGTGCCAGCAGCCAAGTCACAGGGGATCTTGGCTACACCTTC.

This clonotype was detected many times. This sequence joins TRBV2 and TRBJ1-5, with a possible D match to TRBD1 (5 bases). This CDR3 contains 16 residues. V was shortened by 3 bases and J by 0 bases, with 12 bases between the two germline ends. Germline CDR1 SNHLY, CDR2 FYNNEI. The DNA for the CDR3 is TGTGCCAGCAGTGACTCGACAGCCTATAGCAATCAGCCCCAGCATTTT. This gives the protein CASSDSTAYSNQPQHF.

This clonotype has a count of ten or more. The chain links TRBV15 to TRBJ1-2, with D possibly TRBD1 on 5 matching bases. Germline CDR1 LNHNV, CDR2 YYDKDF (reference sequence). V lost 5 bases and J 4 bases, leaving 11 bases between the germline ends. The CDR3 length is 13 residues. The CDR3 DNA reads TGTGCCACCAGCGCCGCAGGGAGCTATGGCTACACCTTC. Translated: CATSAAGSYGYTF.

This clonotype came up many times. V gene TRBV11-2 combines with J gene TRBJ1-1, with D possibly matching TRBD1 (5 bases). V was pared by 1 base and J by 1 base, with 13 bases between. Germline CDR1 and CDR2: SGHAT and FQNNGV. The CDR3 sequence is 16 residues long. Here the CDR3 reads CASSLVAGLGNTEAFF. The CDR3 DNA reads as TGTGCCAGCAGCTTAGTTGCAGGGCTCGGGAACACTGAAGCTTTCTTT. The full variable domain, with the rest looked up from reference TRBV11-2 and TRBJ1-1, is EAGVAQSPRYKIIEKRQSVAFWCNPISGHATLYWYQQILGQGPKLLIQFQNNGVVDDSQLPKDRFSAERLKGVDSTLKIQPAKLEDSAVYLCASSLVAGLGNTEAFFGQGTRLTVV.

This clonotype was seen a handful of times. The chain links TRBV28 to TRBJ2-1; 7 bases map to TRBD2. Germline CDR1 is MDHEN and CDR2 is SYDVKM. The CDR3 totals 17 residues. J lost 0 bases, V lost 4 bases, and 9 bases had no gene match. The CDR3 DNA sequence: TGTGCCAGCAGTTCAGCGGGACTCCTAAGCTCCTACAATGAGCAGTTCTTC. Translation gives CASSSAGLLSSYNEQFF.

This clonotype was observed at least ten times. The CDR3 DNA reads TGTGCCAGCAGTACAACAGGGTCGATTTCACCCCTCCACTTT. Its protein product is CASSTTGSISPLHF. V gene TRBV3-1 combines with J gene TRBJ1-6; D may be TRBD1 (6 bases). Trimming cost V 6 bases and J 9 bases, with 15 bases left between them. There are 14 residues in the CDR3. Per the germline V gene, CDR1 is LGHDT and CDR2 is YNNKEL (reference sequence).

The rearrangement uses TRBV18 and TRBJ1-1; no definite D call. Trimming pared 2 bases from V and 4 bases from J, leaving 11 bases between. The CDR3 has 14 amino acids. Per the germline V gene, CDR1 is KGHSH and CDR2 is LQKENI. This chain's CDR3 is CASSPTALGTEAFF. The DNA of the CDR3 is TGTGCCAGCTCACCAACAGCCTTGGGCACTGAAGCTTTCTTT.

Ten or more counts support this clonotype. CDR3 sequence: CASSDLRTVDQPQHF. CDR3 DNA: TGCGCCAGCAGTGACTTAAGGACAGTTGATCAGCCCCAGCATTTT. The V gene is TRBV10-2, the J gene TRBJ1-5, with D possibly matching TRBD1 (6 bases). The CDR3 extends over 15 amino acids. Germline lookup yields CDR1 WSHSY and CDR2 SAAADI. V was pared by 3 bases and J by 5 bases, with 14 bases between.

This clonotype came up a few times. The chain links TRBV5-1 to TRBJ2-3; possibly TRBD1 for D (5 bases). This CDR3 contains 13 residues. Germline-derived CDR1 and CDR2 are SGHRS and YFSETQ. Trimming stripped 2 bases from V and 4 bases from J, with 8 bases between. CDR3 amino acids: CASSLAGSDTQYF. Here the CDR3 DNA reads TGCGCCAGCAGCTTAGCAGGGTCAGATACGCAGTATTTT.

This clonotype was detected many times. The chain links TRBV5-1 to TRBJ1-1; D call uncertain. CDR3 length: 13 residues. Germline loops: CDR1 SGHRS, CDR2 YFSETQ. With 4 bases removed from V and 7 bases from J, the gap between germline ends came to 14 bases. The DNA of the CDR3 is TGCGCCAGCAGCGGCACGTTACCCGTTGAAGCTTTCTTT. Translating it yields CASSGTLPVEAFF.

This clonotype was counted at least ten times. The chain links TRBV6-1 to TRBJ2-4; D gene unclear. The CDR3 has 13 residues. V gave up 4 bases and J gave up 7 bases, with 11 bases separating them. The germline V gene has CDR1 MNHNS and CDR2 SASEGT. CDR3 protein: CASSGTDGNIQYF. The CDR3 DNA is TGTGCCAGCAGTGGAACCGACGGCAACATTCAGTACTTC.

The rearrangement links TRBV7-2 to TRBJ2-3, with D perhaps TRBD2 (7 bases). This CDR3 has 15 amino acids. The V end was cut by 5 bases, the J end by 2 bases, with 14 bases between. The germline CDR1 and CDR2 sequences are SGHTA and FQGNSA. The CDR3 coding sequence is TGTGCCAGCAGCCGTAGGGGGGGTCTCACAGATACGCAGTATTTT. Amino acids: CASSRRGGLTDTQYF.

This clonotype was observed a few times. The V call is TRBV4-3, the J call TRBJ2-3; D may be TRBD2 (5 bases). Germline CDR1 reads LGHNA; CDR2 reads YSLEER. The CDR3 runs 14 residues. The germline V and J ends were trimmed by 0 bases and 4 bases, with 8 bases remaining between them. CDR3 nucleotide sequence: TGCGCCAGCAGCCAAGATGGAGGAGCAGATACGCAGTATTTT. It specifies CASSQDGGADTQYF.

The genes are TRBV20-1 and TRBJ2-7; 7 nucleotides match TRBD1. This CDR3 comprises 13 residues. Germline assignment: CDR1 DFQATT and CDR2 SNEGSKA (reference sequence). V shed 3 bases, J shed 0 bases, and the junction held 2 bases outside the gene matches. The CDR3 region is CSARDRYSYEQYF. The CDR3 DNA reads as TGCAGTGCTAGGGACAGGTACTCCTACGAGCAGTACTTC.

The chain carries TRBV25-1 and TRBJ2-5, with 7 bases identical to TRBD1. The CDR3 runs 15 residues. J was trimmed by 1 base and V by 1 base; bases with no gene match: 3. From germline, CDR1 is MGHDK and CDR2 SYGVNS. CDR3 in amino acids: CASSELGDSQETQYF. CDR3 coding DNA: TGTGCCAGCAGTGAATTAGGGGACAGCCAAGAGACCCAGTACTTC.

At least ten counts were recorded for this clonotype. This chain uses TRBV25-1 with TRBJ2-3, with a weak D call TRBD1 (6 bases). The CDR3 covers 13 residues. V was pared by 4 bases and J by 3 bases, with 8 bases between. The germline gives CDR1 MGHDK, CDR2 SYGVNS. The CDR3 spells CASSATGTDTQYF. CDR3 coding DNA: TGTGCCAGCAGTGCGACAGGTACAGATACGCAGTATTTT.

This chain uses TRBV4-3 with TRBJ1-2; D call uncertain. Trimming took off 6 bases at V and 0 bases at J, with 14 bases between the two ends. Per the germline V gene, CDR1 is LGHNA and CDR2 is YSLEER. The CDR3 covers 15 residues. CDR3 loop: CASRAGSATNYGYTF. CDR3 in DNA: TGCGCCAGCAGGGCTGGGAGTGCTACTAACTATGGCTACACCTTC.

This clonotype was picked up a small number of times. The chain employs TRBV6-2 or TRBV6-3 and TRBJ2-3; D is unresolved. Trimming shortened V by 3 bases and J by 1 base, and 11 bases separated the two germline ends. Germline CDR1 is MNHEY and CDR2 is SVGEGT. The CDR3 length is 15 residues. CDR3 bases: TGTGCCAGCAGTTATGACCCACCGGGCACAGATACGCAGTATTTT. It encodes CASSYDPPGTDTQYF.

The CDR3 protein is CSARDTLTGYEQYF. CDR3 in DNA: TGCAGTGCTAGAGATACGCTGACGGGGTACGAGCAGTACTTC. The rearrangement joins TRBV20-1 to TRBJ2-7; perhaps TRBD2 as D (5 bases). This CDR3 contains 14 residues. The V gene's germline CDR1 is DFQATT and CDR2 SNEGSKA (reference sequence). V shed 0 bases and J shed 4 bases, with 13 bases lying between them.

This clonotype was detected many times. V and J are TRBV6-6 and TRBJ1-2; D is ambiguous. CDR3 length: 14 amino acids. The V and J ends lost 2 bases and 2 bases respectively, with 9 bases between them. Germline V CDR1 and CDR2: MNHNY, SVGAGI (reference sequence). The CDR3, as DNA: TGTGCCAGCAGTTACCGCGGAGAAAACTATGGCTACACCTTC. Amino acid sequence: CASSYRGENYGYTF.

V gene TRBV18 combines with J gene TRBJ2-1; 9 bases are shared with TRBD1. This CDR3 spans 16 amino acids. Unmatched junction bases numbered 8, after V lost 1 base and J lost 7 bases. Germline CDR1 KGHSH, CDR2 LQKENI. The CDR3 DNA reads TGTGCCAGCTCACCACGAAGGGGACAGGGAGGGAATGAGCAGTTCTTC. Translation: CASSPRRGQGGNEQFF.

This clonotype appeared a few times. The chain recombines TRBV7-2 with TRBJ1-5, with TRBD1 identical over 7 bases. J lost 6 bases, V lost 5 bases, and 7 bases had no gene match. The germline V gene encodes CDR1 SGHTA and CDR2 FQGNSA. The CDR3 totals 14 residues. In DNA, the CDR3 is TGTGCCAGCAGCCCAACTCCAGGGGGTCAGCCCCAGCATTTT. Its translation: CASSPTPGGQPQHF.